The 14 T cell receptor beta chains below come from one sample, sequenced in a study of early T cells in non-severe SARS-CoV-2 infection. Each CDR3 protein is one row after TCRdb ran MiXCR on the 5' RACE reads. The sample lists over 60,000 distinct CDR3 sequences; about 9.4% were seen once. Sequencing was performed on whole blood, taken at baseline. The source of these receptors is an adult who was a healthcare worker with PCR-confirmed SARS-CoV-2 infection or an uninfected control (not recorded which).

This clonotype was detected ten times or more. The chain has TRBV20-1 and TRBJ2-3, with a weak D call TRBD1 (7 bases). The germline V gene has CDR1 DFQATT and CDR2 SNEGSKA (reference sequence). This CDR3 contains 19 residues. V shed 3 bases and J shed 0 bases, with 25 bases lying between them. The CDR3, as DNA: TGCAGTGCTAGGGCTGTCAGGGGGATAGCGGCGGTTAGCACAGATACGCAGTATTTT. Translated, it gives CSARAVRGIAAVSTDTQYF.

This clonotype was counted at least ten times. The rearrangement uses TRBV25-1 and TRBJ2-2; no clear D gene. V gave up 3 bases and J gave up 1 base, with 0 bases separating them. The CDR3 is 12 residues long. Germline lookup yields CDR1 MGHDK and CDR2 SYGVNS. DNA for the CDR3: TGTGCCAGCAGTGAGAACACCGGGGAGCTGTTTTTT. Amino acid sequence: CASSENTGELFF.

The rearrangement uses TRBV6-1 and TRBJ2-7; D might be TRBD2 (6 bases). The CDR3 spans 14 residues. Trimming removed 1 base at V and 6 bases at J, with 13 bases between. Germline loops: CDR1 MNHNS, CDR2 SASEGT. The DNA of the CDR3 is TGTGCCAGCAGTGAAGGGGGACTTTCTCCCGAGCAGTACTTC. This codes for CASSEGGLSPEQYF.

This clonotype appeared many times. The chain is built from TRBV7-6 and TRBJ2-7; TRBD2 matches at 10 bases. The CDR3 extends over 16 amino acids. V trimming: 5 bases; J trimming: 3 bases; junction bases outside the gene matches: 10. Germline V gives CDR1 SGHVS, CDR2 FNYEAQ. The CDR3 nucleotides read TGTGCCAGCAGCCTTAGCGGGGGGTCCTCGATCTACGAGCAGTACTTC. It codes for CASSLSGGSSIYEQYF.

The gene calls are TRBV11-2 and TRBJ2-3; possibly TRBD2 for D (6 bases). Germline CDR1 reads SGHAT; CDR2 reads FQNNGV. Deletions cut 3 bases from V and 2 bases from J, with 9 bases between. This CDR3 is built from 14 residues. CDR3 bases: TGTGCCAGCAGCTTTAGCGGTAACACAGATACGCAGTATTTT. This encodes CASSFSGNTDTQYF.

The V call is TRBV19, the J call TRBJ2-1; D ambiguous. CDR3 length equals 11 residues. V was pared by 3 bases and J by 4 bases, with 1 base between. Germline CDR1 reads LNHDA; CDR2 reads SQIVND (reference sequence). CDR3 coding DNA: TGTGCCAGTAGTATGTACAATGAGCAGTTCTTC. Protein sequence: CASSMYNEQFF.

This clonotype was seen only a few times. The CDR3 region has the DNA TGTGCCAGCACGACAGGGAACCATGGCTACACCTTC. Its translation: CASTTGNHGYTF. The rearrangement uses TRBV6-1 and TRBJ1-2; 7 nucleotides match TRBD1. After removal of 7 bases from V and 6 bases from J, the junction contained 5 bases not matched to a gene. The length of the CDR3 is 12 residues. Germline lookup yields CDR1 MNHNS and CDR2 SASEGT.

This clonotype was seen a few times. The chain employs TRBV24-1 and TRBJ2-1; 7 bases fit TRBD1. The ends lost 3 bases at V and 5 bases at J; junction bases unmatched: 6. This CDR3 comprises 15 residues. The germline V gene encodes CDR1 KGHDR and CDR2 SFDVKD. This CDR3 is CATSDPRQGNNEQFF. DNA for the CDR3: TGTGCCACCAGTGATCCCCGACAGGGCAACAATGAGCAGTTCTTC.

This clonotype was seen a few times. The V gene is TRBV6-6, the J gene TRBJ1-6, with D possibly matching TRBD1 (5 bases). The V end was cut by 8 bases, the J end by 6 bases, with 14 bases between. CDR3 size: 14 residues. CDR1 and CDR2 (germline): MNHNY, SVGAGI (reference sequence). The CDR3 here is CASLIGGINSPLHF. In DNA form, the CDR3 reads TGTGCCAGCCTTATTGGGGGGATTAATTCACCCCTCCACTTT.

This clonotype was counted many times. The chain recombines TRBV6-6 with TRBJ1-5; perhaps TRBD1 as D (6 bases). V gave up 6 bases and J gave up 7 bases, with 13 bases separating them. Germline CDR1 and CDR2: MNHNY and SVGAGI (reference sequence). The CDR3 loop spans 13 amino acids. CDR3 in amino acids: CASSQGTEQPQHF. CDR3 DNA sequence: TGTGCCAGCAGCCAGGGGACGGAGCAGCCCCAGCATTTT.

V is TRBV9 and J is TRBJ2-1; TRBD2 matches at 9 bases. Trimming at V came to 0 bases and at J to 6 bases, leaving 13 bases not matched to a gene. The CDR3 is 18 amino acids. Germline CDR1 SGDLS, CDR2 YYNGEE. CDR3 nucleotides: TGTGCCAGCAGCGTAGATCAGGGAGGACTAGCGTCCCTCAATGAGCAGTTCTTC. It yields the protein CASSVDQGGLASLNEQFF.

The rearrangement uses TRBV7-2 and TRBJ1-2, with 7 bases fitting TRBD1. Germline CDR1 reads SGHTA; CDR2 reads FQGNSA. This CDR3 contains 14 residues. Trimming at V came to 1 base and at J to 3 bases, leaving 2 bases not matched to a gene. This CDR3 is CASSLVGTDYGYTF. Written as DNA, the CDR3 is TGTGCCAGCAGCTTAGTAGGGACAGACTATGGCTACACCTTC.

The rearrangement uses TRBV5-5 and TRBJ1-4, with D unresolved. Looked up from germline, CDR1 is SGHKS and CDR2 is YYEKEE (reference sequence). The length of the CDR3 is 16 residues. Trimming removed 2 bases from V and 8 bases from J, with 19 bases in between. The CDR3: CASSFAPRRLEEKLFF. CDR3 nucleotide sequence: TGTGCCAGCAGCTTTGCCCCCCGGCGGCTCGAGGAAAAACTGTTTTTT.

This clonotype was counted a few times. The CDR3 DNA sequence: TGTGCCAGCAGCTTTCTGGACAGGGCCCCAGATACGCAGTATTTT. Its protein is CASSFLDRAPDTQYF. This chain joins TRBV9 and TRBJ2-3; 8 bases match TRBD1. J gave up 4 bases and V 4 bases, and 8 bases lay outside the gene matches. Germline lookup yields CDR1 SGDLS and CDR2 YYNGEE. CDR3 length: 15 residues. The entire variable domain, with the rest obtained from reference TRBV9 and TRBJ2-3, is as follows: DSGVTQTPKHLITATGQRVTLRCSPRSGDLSVYWYQQSLDQGLQFLIQYYNGEERAKGNILERFSAQQFPDLHSELNLSSLELGDSALYFCASSFLDRAPDTQYFGPGTRLTVL.